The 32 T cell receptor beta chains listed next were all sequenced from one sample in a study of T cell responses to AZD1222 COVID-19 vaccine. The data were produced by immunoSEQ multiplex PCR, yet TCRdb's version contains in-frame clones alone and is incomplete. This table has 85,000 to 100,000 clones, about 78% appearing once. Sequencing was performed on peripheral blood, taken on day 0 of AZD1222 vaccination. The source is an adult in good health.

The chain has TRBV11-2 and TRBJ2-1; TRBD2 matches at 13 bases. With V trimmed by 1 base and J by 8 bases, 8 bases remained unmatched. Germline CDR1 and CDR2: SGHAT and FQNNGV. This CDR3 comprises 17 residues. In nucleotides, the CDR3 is TGTGCCAGCAGCTTAGTGCGGACTAGCGGGAGTATCGATGAGCAGTTCTTC. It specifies CASSLVRTSGSIDEQFF.

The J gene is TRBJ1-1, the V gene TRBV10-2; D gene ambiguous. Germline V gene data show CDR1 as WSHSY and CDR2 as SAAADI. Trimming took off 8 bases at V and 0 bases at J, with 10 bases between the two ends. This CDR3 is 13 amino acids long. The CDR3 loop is CASVRTVNTEAFF. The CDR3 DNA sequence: TGCGCCAGCGTTAGGACGGTGAACACTGAAGCTTTCTTT.

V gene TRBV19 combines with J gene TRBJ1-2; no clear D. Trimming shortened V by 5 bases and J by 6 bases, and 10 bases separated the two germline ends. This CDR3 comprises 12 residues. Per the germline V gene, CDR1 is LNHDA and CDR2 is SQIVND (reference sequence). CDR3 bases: TGTGCCAGTAGTCCGACTGGAGATGGCTACACCTTC. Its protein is CASSPTGDGYTF.

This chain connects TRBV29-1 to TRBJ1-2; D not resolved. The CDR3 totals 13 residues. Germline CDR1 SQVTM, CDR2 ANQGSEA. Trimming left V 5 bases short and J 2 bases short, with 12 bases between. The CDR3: CSVFRVDNYGYTF. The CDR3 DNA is TGCAGCGTTTTCCGGGTAGACAACTATGGCTACACCTTC. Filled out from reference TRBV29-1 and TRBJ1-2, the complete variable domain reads SAVISQKPSRDICQRGTSLTIQCQVDSQVTMMFWYRQQPGQSLTLIATANQGSEATYESGFVIDKFPISRPNLTFSTLTVSNMSPEDSSIYLCSVFRVDNYGYTFGSGTRLTVV.

The CDR3 nucleotides read TGTGCCAGCAGCTGGGACAGCCAAGAGACCCAGTACTTC. Its translation is CASSWDSQETQYF. This chain connects TRBV11-3 to TRBJ2-5, with 7 positions matching TRBD1. The CDR3 length is 13 residues. Losses at the gene ends were 4 bases for V and 1 base for J; bases not matched to a gene: 0. The V gene's germline CDR1 is SGHNT and CDR2 YENEEA.

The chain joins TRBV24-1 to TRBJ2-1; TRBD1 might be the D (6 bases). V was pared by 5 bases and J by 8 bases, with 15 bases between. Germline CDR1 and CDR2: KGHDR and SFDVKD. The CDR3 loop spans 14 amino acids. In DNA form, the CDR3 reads TGTGCCACCAGTGCCACAGGGCGTTCTCATGAGCAGTTCTTC. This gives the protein CATSATGRSHEQFF.

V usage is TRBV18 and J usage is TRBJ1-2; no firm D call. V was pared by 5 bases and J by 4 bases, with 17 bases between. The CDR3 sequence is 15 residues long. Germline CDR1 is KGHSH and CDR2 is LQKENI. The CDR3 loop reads CASSKNSRSGYGYTF. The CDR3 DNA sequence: TGTGCCAGCTCAAAGAACTCCCGGTCAGGCTATGGCTACACCTTC.

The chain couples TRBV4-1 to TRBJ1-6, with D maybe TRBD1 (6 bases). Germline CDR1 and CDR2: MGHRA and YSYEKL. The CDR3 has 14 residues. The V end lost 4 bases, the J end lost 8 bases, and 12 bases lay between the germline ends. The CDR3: CASSLGQFYSPLHF. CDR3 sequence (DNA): TGCGCCAGCAGCCTAGGACAGTTCTATTCACCCCTCCACTTT.

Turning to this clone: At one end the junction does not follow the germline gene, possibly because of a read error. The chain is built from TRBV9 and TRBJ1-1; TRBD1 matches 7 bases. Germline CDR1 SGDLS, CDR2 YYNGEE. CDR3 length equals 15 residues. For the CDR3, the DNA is TGTGCCAGCAGCGGGGGGGACAGAACGAACGCTGAAGCTTTCTTT. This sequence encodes CASSGGDRTNAEAFF.

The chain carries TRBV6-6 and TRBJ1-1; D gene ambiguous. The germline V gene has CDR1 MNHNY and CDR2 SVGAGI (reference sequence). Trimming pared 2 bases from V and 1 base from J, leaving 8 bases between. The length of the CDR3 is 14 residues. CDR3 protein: CASSYNEQNTEAFF. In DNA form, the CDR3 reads TGTGCCAGCAGTTACAACGAGCAGAACACTGAAGCTTTCTTT.

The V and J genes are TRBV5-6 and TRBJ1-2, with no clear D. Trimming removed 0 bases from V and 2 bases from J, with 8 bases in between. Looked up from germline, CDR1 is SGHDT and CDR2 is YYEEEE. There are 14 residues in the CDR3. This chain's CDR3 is CASSLASQNYGYTF. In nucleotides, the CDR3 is TGTGCCAGCAGCTTGGCGTCTCAGAACTATGGCTACACCTTC.

CDR3 coding DNA: TGCAGCGTAAAGGGACTAGCGGGAGGCGGGGGTCAGTTCGAGCAGTACTTC. This encodes CSVKGLAGGGGQFEQYF. The chain couples TRBV29-1 to TRBJ2-7, with 15 bases matching TRBD2. The trim removed 6 bases at V and 6 bases at J, leaving 15 bases unmatched. The CDR3 loop spans 17 amino acids. The germline V gene encodes CDR1 SQVTM and CDR2 ANQGSEA.

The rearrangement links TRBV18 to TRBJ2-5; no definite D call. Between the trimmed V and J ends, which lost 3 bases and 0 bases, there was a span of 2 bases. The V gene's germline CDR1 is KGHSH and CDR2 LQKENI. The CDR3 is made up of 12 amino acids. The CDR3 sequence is CASSPYQETQYF. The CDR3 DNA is TGTGCCAGCTCACCCTACCAAGAGACCCAGTACTTC.

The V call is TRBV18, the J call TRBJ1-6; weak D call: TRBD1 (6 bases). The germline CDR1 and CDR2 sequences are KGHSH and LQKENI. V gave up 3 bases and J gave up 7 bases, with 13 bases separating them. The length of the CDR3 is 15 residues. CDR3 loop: CASSPTRTENSPLHF. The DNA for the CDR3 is TGTGCCAGCTCACCGACGAGGACAGAAAATTCACCCCTCCACTTT.

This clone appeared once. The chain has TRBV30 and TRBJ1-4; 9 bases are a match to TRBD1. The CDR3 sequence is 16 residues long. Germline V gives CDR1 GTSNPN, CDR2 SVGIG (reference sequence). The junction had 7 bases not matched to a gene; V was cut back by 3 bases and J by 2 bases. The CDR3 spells CAWRGQGHITNEKLFF. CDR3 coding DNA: TGTGCCTGGAGGGGACAGGGCCACATCACTAATGAAAAACTGTTTTTT. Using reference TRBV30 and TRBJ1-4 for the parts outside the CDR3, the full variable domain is SQTIHQWPATLVQPVGSPLSLECTVEGTSNPNLYWYRQAAGRGLQLLFYSVGIGQISSEVPQNLSASRPQDRQFILSSKKLLLSDSGFYLCAWRGQGHITNEKLFFGSGTQLSVL.

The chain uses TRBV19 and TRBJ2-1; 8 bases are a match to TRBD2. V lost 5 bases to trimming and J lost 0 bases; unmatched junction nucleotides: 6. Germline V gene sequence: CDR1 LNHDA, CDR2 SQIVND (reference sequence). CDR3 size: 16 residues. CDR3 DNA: TGTGCCAGTAGTGCCTATCTAGCGGGCTCCTACAATGAGCAGTTCTTC. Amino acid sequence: CASSAYLAGSYNEQFF.

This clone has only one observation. CDR3 in amino acids: CASSYSSWSNYEQYF. As DNA, the CDR3 is TGTGCCAGCAGTTACTCGAGCTGGTCAAACTACGAGCAGTACTTC. The rearrangement uses TRBV6-5 and TRBJ2-7; D gene ambiguous. The CDR3 is 15 residues long. In germline, CDR1 is MNHEY, CDR2 SVGAGI. The V end lost 0 bases, the J end lost 3 bases, and 12 bases lay between the germline ends.

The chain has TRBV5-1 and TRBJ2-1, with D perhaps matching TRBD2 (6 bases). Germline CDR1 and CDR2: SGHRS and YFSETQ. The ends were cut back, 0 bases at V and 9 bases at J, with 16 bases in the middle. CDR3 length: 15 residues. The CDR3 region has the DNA TGCGCCAGCAGCTTGGTGGGAGGTAGTATGTTTGAGCAGTTCTTC. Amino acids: CASSLVGGSMFEQFF.

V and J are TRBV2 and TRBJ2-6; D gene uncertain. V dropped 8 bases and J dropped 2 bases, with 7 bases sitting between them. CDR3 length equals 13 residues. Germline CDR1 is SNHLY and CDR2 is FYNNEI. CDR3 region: CASRDTGANVLTF. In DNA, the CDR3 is TGTGCCAGCCGCGACACTGGGGCCAACGTCCTGACTTTC.

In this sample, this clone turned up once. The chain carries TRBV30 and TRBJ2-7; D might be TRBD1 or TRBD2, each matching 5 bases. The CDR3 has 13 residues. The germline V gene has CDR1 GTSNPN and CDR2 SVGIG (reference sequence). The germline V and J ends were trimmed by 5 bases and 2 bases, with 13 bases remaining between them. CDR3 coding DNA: TGTGCCTGGGACGGGACGGCACCCTACGAGCAGTACTTC. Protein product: CAWDGTAPYEQYF.

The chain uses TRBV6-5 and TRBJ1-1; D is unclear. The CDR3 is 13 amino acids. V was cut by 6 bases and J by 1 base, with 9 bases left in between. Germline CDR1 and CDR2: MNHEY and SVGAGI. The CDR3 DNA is TGTGCCAGCAGGAGATCAGAGAACACTGAAGCTTTCTTT. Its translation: CASRRSENTEAFF.

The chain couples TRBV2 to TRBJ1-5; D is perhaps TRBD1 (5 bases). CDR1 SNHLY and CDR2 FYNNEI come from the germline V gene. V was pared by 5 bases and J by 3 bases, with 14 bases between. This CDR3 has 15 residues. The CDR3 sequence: CASSRDQGNNQPQHF. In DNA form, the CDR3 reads TGTGCCAGCAGTCGGGATCAGGGAAACAATCAGCCCCAGCATTTT.

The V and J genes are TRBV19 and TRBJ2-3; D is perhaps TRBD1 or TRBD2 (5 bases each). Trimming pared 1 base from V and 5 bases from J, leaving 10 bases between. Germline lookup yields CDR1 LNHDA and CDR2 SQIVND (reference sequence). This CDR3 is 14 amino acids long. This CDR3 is CASSIAGTGDTQYF. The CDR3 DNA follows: TGTGCCAGTAGTATAGCGGGGACGGGAGATACGCAGTATTTT.

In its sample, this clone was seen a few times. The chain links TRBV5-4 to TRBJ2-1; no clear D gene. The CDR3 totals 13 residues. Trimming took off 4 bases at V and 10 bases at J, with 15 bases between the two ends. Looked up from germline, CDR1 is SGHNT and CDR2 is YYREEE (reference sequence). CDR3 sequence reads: CASSPDNKVEQFF. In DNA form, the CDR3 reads TGTGCCAGCAGCCCCGATAACAAGGTCGAGCAGTTCTTC.

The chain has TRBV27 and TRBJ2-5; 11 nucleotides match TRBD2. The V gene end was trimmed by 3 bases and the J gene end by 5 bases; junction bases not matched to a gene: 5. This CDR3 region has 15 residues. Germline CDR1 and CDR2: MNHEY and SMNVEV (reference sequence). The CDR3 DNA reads TGTGCCAGCAGTTTGCTAGCGGGAGGCGGGGAGACCCAGTACTTC. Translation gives CASSLLAGGGETQYF.

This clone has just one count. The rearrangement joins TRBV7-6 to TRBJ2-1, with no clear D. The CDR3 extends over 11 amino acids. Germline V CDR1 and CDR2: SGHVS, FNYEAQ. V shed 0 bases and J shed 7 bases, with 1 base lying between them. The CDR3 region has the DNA TGTGCCAGCAGCTTAGCGAATGAGCAGTTCTTC. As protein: CASSLANEQFF.

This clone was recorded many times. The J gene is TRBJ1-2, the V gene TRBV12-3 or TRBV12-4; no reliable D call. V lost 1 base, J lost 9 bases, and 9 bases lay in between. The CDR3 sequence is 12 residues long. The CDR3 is CASSLVDSRYTF. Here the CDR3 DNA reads TGTGCCAGCAGTTTAGTAGATTCCCGCTACACCTTC.

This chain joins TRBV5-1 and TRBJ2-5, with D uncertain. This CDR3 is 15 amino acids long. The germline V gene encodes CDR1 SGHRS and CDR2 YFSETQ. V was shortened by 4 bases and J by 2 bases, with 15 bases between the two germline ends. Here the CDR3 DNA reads TGCGCCAGCAGCATAACGGGTGCTCTTCAAGAGACCCAGTACTTC. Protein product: CASSITGALQETQYF.

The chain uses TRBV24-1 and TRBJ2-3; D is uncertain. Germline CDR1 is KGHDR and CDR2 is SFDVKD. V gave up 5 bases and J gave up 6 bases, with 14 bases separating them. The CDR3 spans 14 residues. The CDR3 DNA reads TGTGCCACCAGTGGGCCGCCCAATGGGGATACGCAGTATTTT. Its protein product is CATSGPPNGDTQYF.

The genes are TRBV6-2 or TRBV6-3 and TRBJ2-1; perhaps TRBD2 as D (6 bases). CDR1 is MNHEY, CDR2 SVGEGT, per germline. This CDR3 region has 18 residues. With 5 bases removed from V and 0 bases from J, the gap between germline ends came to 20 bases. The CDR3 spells CASSLRDLIISSYNEQFF. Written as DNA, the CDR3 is TGTGCCAGCAGTCTCCGGGACTTAATTATAAGCTCCTACAATGAGCAGTTCTTC.

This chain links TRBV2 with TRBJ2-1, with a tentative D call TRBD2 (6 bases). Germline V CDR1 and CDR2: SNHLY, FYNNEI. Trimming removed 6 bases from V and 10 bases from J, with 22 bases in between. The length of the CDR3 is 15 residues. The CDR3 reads CASRETGSPREEQFF. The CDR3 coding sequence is TGTGCCAGCAGAGAAACCGGGTCTCCCCGGGAGGAGCAGTTCTTC. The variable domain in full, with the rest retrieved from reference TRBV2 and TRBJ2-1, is EPEVTQTPSHQVTQMGQEVILRCVPISNHLYFYWYRQILGQKVEFLVSFYNNEISEKSEIFDDQFSVERPDGSNFTLKIRSTKLEDSAMYFCASRETGSPREEQFFGPGTRLTVL.

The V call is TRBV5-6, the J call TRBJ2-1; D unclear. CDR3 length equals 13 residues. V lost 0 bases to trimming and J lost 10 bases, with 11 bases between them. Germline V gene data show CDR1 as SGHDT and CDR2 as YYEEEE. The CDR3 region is CASSLVDLGEQFF. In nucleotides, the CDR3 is TGTGCCAGCAGCTTGGTCGACTTGGGGGAGCAGTTCTTC.